Each of the 25 T cell receptor beta chains below was sequenced from the same sample in a study of blood T cells in healthy people across ages. The second PCR ran roughly 6 to 11 cycles with a sample-barcoded 5' primer and J-beta primers. TCRdb reanalysed the 5' RACE reads using MiXCR and keeps one entry per CDR3 protein. Of about 1.7 million distinct CDR3 sequences in the sample, approximately 28% were seen once. What was sequenced was blood. The receptors derive from a woman aged 25 to 39 in good health.

In its sample, this clonotype was seen a few times. Here the CDR3 reads CASSPGLAGVKDTQYF. CDR3 in DNA: TGTGCCAGCAGCCCCGGACTAGCGGGAGTGAAAGATACGCAGTATTTT. This sequence joins TRBV12-3 or TRBV12-4 and TRBJ2-3; 13 bases are a match to TRBD2. The CDR3 runs to 16 residues. V lost 6 bases to trimming and J lost 5 bases; unmatched junction nucleotides: 8.

On this clonotype itself: A much larger clone lies one base from this, so it may be a read error. The chain links TRBV11-2 to TRBJ2-5; the match to TRBD2 covers 9 bases. Germline CDR1 is SGHAT and CDR2 is FQNNGV. Trimming at V came to 1 base and at J to 5 bases, leaving 5 bases not matched to a gene. The CDR3 has 15 amino acids. In DNA, the CDR3 is TGTGCCAGCAGCTTAGGAGCGGGGGGTATGGAGACCCAGTACTTC. It is translated as CASSLGAGGMETQYF. The full variable domain, in which reference TRBV11-2 and TRBJ2-5 provide the parts outside the CDR3, is EAGVAQSPRYKIIEKRQSVAFWCNPISGHATLYWYQQILGQGPKLLIQFQNNGVVDDSQLPKDRFSAERLKGVDSTLKIQPAKLEDSAVYLCASSLGAGGMETQYFGPGTRLLVL.

The sample holds many counts of this clonotype. V gene TRBV5-1 combines with J gene TRBJ2-7; tentative D call: TRBD1 (6 bases). V was pared by 8 bases and J by 4 bases, with 10 bases between. Germline-derived CDR1 and CDR2 are SGHRS and YFSETQ. This CDR3 has 11 amino acids. CDR3 region: CASEGVYEQYF. CDR3 bases: TGCGCCAGTGAGGGGGTTTACGAGCAGTACTTC.

This clonotype was seen more than once but under ten times. The chain recombines TRBV20-1 with TRBJ2-1; possible D gene TRBD2, 5 bases. The germline CDR1 and CDR2 sequences are DFQATT and SNEGSKA (reference sequence). This CDR3 spans 14 amino acids. V gave up 4 bases and J gave up 0 bases, with 10 bases separating them. CDR3: CSATEGSSYNEQFF. CDR3 DNA: TGCAGTGCTACCGAGGGTAGCTCCTACAATGAGCAGTTCTTC.

This clonotype was counted only a few times. This sequence joins TRBV28 and TRBJ1-1; D gene ambiguous. Trimming took off 7 bases at V and 0 bases at J, with 15 bases between the two ends. The CDR3 is 15 residues long. CDR1 is MDHEN and CDR2 is SYDVKM in the germline V gene. The CDR3 DNA reads as TGTGCCAGCATGGAAATCGCGGTGATGAACACTGAAGCTTTCTTT. It translates to CASMEIAVMNTEAFF.

Ten or more counts support this clonotype. This rearrangement joins TRBV7-9 to TRBJ2-1; D possibly corresponds to TRBD1 (6 bases). CDR1 and CDR2 (germline): SEHNR, FQNEAQ (reference sequence). The CDR3 contains 13 residues. V was pared by 5 bases and J by 4 bases, with 9 bases between. CDR3 sequence (DNA): TGTGCCAGCAGCAAAACAGGGTACAATGAGCAGTTCTTC. Translating gives CASSKTGYNEQFF.

This clonotype has at least ten counts. At one end the junction does not follow the germline gene, possibly because of a read error. The chain recombines TRBV7-2 with TRBJ2-1; perhaps TRBD2 as D (7 bases). The CDR3 sequence is 15 residues long. The germline gives CDR1 SGHTA, CDR2 FQGNSA. This chain's CDR3 is CASSLGGGAANGQFF. The CDR3 DNA is TGTGCCAGCAGCTTAGGTGGGGGGGCTGCCAATGGGCAGTTCTTC.

There are a few counts of this clonotype. The V call is TRBV20-1, the J call TRBJ2-3; D is perhaps TRBD2 (5 bases). The CDR3 contains 11 residues. The germline V gene encodes CDR1 DFQATT and CDR2 SNEGSKA (reference sequence). V lost 6 bases and J lost 9, with 13 bases in between. In DNA form, the CDR3 reads TGCAGTGCCGGGAAAGACCCAACGCAGTATTTT. It is translated as CSAGKDPTQYF.

V and J are TRBV2 and TRBJ2-3; D gene uncertain. Germline V gives CDR1 SNHLY, CDR2 FYNNEI. The V and J ends lost 3 bases and 0 bases respectively, with 7 bases between them. The CDR3 has 14 amino acids. The CDR3 nucleotides read TGTGCCAGCAGTGACTCACTCAGCACAGATACGCAGTATTTT. Protein sequence: CASSDSLSTDTQYF.

This clonotype was detected many times. The chain carries TRBV28 and TRBJ2-5; 10 nucleotides line up with TRBD1. This CDR3 contains 15 residues. Germline V gene lookup returns CDR1 MDHEN and CDR2 SYDVKM. Germline trimming cut 5 bases from V and 4 bases from J; bases unmatched to any gene: 7. Written as DNA, the CDR3 is TGTGCCAGCAGTGAACCGGGACAGGGGCGAGAGACCCAGTACTTC. Translation: CASSEPGQGRETQYF.

This clonotype was detected a few times. V gene TRBV27 combines with J gene TRBJ2-1, with D hard to call. Germline V gene lookup returns CDR1 MNHEY and CDR2 SMNVEV (reference sequence). The length of the CDR3 is 15 residues. V was cut by 6 bases and J by 0 bases, with 12 bases left in between. For the CDR3, the DNA is TGTGCCAGCAGCGGAGTCGATGGCTCCTACAATGAGCAGTTCTTC. This codes for CASSGVDGSYNEQFF.

The CDR3 DNA sequence: TGTGCCAGCAGCCGGGACAGGGGGCAGGTTGAAAAACTGTTTTTT. This codes for CASSRDRGQVEKLFF. The chain has TRBV12-3 or TRBV12-4 and TRBJ1-4; 12 nucleotides line up with TRBD1. After removal of 6 bases from V and 7 bases from J, the junction contained 6 bases not matched to a gene. The CDR3 loop spans 15 amino acids.

This chain connects TRBV27 to TRBJ2-4; TRBD1 matches 8 bases. V lost 4 bases and J lost 8; bases outside the gene matches: 7. This CDR3 is built from 14 residues. Germline CDR1 and CDR2: MNHEY and SMNVEV (reference sequence). Written as DNA, the CDR3 is TGTGCCAGCAGTTCACGGACAGGGTTGGACATTCAGTACTTC. Encoded protein: CASSSRTGLDIQYF.

This clonotype appeared a few times. This chain connects TRBV7-6 to TRBJ1-1; a weak D match, TRBD1 (5 bases). V lost 4 bases, J lost 1 base, and 10 bases lay in between. Per germline, CDR1 SGHVS and CDR2 FNYEAQ. This CDR3 contains 14 residues. The CDR3 loop is CASSSHGGNTEAFF. The CDR3 coding sequence is TGTGCCAGCAGCTCGCACGGGGGGAACACTGAAGCTTTCTTT. Together with reference TRBV7-6 and TRBJ1-1, the CDR3 gives the full variable domain: GAGVSQSPRYKVTKRGQDVALRCDPISGHVSLYWYRQALGQGPEFLTYFNYEAQQDKSGLPNDRFSAERPEGSISTLTIQRTEQRDSAMYRCASSSHGGNTEAFFGQGTRLTVV.

The V and J genes are TRBV5-1 and TRBJ2-1; 16 bases line up with TRBD2. Germline-derived CDR1 and CDR2 are SGHRS and YFSETQ. The CDR3 runs 17 residues. With 0 bases clipped from V and 9 bases from J, the junction kept 6 bases outside the gene matches. CDR3 residues: CASSLEGLAGGPGEQFF. CDR3 in DNA: TGCGCCAGCAGCTTGGAGGGACTAGCGGGGGGGCCAGGTGAGCAGTTCTTC.

This chain links TRBV7-2 with TRBJ2-1, with 9 bases lining up with TRBD1. This CDR3 is 15 amino acids long. Germline values: CDR1 SGHTA, CDR2 FQGNSA. The V segment lost 8 bases and the J segment 6 bases; nucleotides outside the gene matches: 11. The CDR3 protein is CASRLGTGSGNEQFF. CDR3 bases: TGTGCCAGCCGATTAGGGACAGGGTCTGGCAATGAGCAGTTCTTC.

As for this clonotype: Just one base apart from a much larger clone, this may be a read error. The chain recombines TRBV12-3 or TRBV12-4 with TRBJ1-5; D may be TRBD1 (6 bases). The CDR3 extends over 15 amino acids. V shed 5 bases and J shed 2 bases, with 13 bases lying between them. CDR3 sequence reads: CASSPRGMGNQPQHF. The CDR3 DNA reads TGTGCCAGCAGTCCCAGGGGTATGGGCAATCAGCCCCAGCATTTT.

This clonotype was recorded a few times. J is TRBJ2-3 and V is TRBV15, with no clear D. CDR1 is LNHNV and CDR2 is YYDKDF in the germline V gene (reference sequence). V was cut by 4 bases and J by 6 bases, with 14 bases left in between. The CDR3 is 14 residues long. For the CDR3, the DNA is TGTGCCACCAGCAAACGGAGAGACATGGATACGCAGTATTTT. It encodes CATSKRRDMDTQYF. Using reference TRBV15 and TRBJ2-3 for the parts outside the CDR3, the full variable domain is DAMVIQNPRYQVTQFGKPVTLSCSQTLNHNVMYWYQQKSSQAPKLLFHYYDKDFNNEADTPDNFQSRRPNTSFCFLDIRSPGLGDTAMYLCATSKRRDMDTQYFGPGTRLTVL.

V and J are TRBV3-1 and TRBJ2-1, with TRBD2 identical over 8 bases. CDR1 and CDR2 from the germline V gene are LGHDT and YNNKEL (reference sequence). V lost 1 base to trimming and J lost 0 bases; unmatched junction nucleotides: 8. CDR3 size: 18 residues. CDR3 sequence (DNA): TGTGCCAGCAGCCAAGTTATCACGGGGGGGAGCTCCTACAATGAGCAGTTCTTC. This encodes CASSQVITGGSSYNEQFF.

The chain couples TRBV15 to TRBJ2-5; D may be TRBD1 (5 bases). Germline V gene sequence: CDR1 LNHNV, CDR2 YYDKDF (reference sequence). There are 15 residues in the CDR3. V was trimmed by 4 bases and J by 2 bases, leaving 14 bases between them. CDR3 residues: CATSTSGKAQETQYF. The CDR3 nucleotides read TGTGCCACCAGCACCTCAGGGAAGGCACAAGAGACCCAGTACTTC.

This clonotype was seen at least ten times. V gene TRBV10-2 combines with J gene TRBJ2-7; D is undetermined. Per germline, CDR1 WSHSY and CDR2 SAAADI. Trimming removed 3 bases at V and 6 bases at J, with 6 bases between. The CDR3 spans 11 residues. The CDR3 loop reads CASSDSSEQYF. The CDR3 DNA is TGCGCCAGCAGTGACAGCTCCGAGCAGTACTTC.

This clonotype was picked up one time. A clone one base away is much larger, so this may be a read error. The rearrangement joins TRBV6-1 to TRBJ2-5, with D perhaps TRBD1 (5 bases). The J call may be wrong; the DNA end is better matched by TRBJ2-7. This CDR3 is 12 amino acids long. Germline V lookup: CDR1 MNHNS, CDR2 SASEGT. This CDR3 reads CASKQDAYEQYF. In nucleotides, the CDR3 is TGTGCCAGCAAACAGGACGCTTACGAGCAGTACTTC.

This chain joins TRBV29-1 and TRBJ1-1, with D possibly TRBD1 on 6 matching bases. The germline V gene encodes CDR1 SQVTM and CDR2 ANQGSEA. The CDR3 totals 13 residues. With 6 bases removed from V and 0 bases from J, the gap between germline ends came to 11 bases. The CDR3 spells CSVGARLNTEAFF. Here the CDR3 DNA reads TGCAGCGTGGGGGCCCGTCTGAACACTGAAGCTTTCTTT.

The chain couples TRBV5-1 to TRBJ2-2; unclear D gene. CDR3 length: 16 residues. Trimming left V 2 bases short and J 0 bases short, with 11 bases between. Germline lookup yields CDR1 SGHRS and CDR2 YFSETQ. The DNA of the CDR3 is TGCGCCAGCAGCTTACGATGGCCAACGAACACCGGGGAGCTGTTTTTT. This translates into CASSLRWPTNTGELFF. The whole variable domain, remainder taken from reference TRBV5-1 and TRBJ2-2, is KAGVTQTPRYLIKTRGQQVTLSCSPISGHRSVSWYQQTPGQGLQFLFEYFSETQRNKGNFPGRFSGRQFSNSRSEMNVSTLELGDSALYLCASSLRWPTNTGELFFGEGSRLTVL.

In this sample, this clonotype turned up many times. The CDR3 loop is CASTYRWANVLTF. CDR3 bases: TGTGCCAGCACCTACAGGTGGGCCAACGTCCTGACTTTC. J is TRBJ2-6 and V is TRBV27, with D tentatively TRBD1 (5 bases). Germline V gene lookup returns CDR1 MNHEY and CDR2 SMNVEV (reference sequence). V gave up 7 bases and J gave up 5 bases, with 9 bases separating them. CDR3 length: 13 residues.